Below, 31 T cell receptor beta chains from the same sample are listed, as sequenced in a study of T cells in Graves' hyperthyroidism and ophthalmopathy. From RNA transcripts, TCR beta CDR3 regions were amplified. TCR CDR3 regions were first amplified by RT-PCR with HTBI primers. TCRdb re-derived calls from the multiplex PCR reads in MiXCR, one entry per CDR3 protein. Of 550,000 to 600,000 distinct CDR3 sequences listed, approximately 44% are singletons. Sequencing was done on a sample of peripheral blood or thyroid tissue (not recorded which). These receptors were taken from an adult woman with Graves' disease, either hyperthyroidism or ophthalmopathy (not recorded which).

Concerning this clonotype: An end of the junction does not agree with germline; a read error may underlie this. CDR3 nucleotides: TGTGCCAGCTGCCCCGAGGCGGTGAACACCGGGGAGCTGTCTTGG. Protein: CASCPEAVNTGELSW. The J gene is TRBJ2-2, the V gene TRBV4-1, with a possible D match to TRBD2 (5 bases). Looked up from germline, CDR1 is MGHRA and CDR2 is YSYEKL. The CDR3 is made up of 15 amino acids.

This clonotype occurred many times. The chain couples TRBV20-1 to TRBJ2-2, with 8 bases identical to TRBD1. This CDR3 is built from 15 residues. Trimming cost V 0 bases and J 3 bases; bases outside gene matches: 3. Germline V gene lookup returns CDR1 DFQATT and CDR2 SNEGSKA (reference sequence). CDR3 sequence: CSARDRTGYTGELFF. CDR3 in DNA: TGCAGTGCTAGAGATAGGACAGGGTACACCGGGGAGCTGTTTTTT.

This clonotype was picked up many times. This chain connects TRBV7-2 to TRBJ2-7; tentatively, D is TRBD2 (6 bases). V was shortened by 4 bases and J by 2 bases, with 12 bases between the two germline ends. Germline assignment: CDR1 SGHTA and CDR2 FQGNSA. There are 14 residues in the CDR3. The DNA of the CDR3 is TGTGCCAGCAGCTCTTACGGCGGGGCCTACGAGCAGTACTTC. This sequence encodes CASSSYGGAYEQYF.

This clonotype was detected many times. This sequence joins TRBV15 and TRBJ2-7; D uncertain. The CDR3 consists of 10 residues. Germline CDR1 LNHNV, CDR2 YYDKDF (reference sequence). The ends were cut back, 8 bases at V and 1 base at J, with 3 bases in the middle. Here the CDR3 reads CATLSYEQYF. CDR3 sequence (DNA): TGTGCCACCCTTTCCTACGAGCAGTACTTC.

In its sample, this clonotype was seen many times. The V and J genes are TRBV20-1 and TRBJ1-5, with a possible D match to TRBD1 (6 bases). The CDR3 is made up of 15 amino acids. V was trimmed by 6 bases and J by 2 bases, leaving 17 bases between them. Per germline, CDR1 DFQATT and CDR2 SNEGSKA (reference sequence). CDR3 loop: CSASYGAGGNQPQHF. CDR3 sequence (DNA): TGCAGTGCCAGCTACGGGGCAGGGGGCAATCAGCCCCAGCATTTT.

The table lists this clonotype with a few counts. This CDR3 is CASSLIPQGLHF. For the CDR3, the DNA is TGTGCCAGCAGCTTAATCCCACAGGGACTCCACTTT. The V and J genes are TRBV11-2 and TRBJ1-6, with a weak D call TRBD1 (6 bases). The CDR3 contains 12 residues. Between the trimmed V and J ends, which lost 2 bases and 16 bases, there was a span of 12 bases. Germline V CDR1 and CDR2: SGHAT, FQNNGV.

This clonotype was observed once. This may be a read error, as it is one base from a much larger clone. The genes are TRBV7-9 and TRBJ1-2; 7 nucleotides agree with TRBD1. The CDR3 contains 13 residues. The V gene end was trimmed by 5 bases and the J gene end by 12 bases; junction bases not matched to a gene: 12. CDR1 and CDR2 (germline): SEHNR, FQNEAQ (reference sequence). The CDR3 is CASSPPNRGGHTF. The CDR3 region has the DNA TGTGCCAGCAGCCCTCCAAACAGGGGCGGCCACACCTTC.

J is TRBJ1-2 and V is TRBV5-1; perhaps TRBD1 as D (6 bases). Germline assignment: CDR1 SGHRS and CDR2 YFSETQ. Trimming took 2 bases from V and 6 from J, leaving 14 bases between them. This CDR3 is built from 14 residues. The CDR3 DNA follows: TGCGCCAGCAGCTTAGCGACAGGATGGGATGGCTACACCTTC. Translation: CASSLATGWDGYTF.

This chain uses TRBV29-1 with TRBJ1-4; TRBD1 might be the D (5 bases). The germline V and J ends were trimmed by 7 bases and 8 bases, with 17 bases remaining between them. From germline, CDR1 is SQVTM and CDR2 ANQGSEA. This CDR3 has 13 amino acids. For the CDR3, the DNA is TGCAGCGCCGCCTATCGGGACGAGGAAAAACTGTTTTTT. Its protein is CSAAYRDEEKLFF.

This clonotype came up many times. The J gene is TRBJ2-7, the V gene TRBV11-1; D may correspond to TRBD1 or TRBD2 (5 bases each). From germline, CDR1 is SGHAT and CDR2 FQDESV (reference sequence). CDR3 length: 13 residues. The ends were cut back, 5 bases at V and 3 bases at J, with 11 bases in the middle. Here the CDR3 DNA reads TGTGCCAGCAGCCGGGACCGATACTACGAGCAGTACTTC. Its translation is CASSRDRYYEQYF.

The chain has TRBV2 and TRBJ1-2, with TRBD1 matching 11 bases. Trimming at V came to 6 bases and at J to 7 bases, leaving 7 bases not matched to a gene. Germline lookup yields CDR1 SNHLY and CDR2 FYNNEI. This CDR3 has 14 residues. CDR3 nucleotide sequence: TGTGCCAGCAGCAGGACAGGGGGCCTCTTTGGCTACACCTTC. It specifies CASSRTGGLFGYTF.

This clonotype was detected once. The chain is built from TRBV7-9 and TRBJ2-5, with D perhaps matching TRBD1 (6 bases). Trimming shortened V by 2 bases and J by 3 bases, and 10 bases separated the two germline ends. Per germline, CDR1 SEHNR and CDR2 FQNEAQ (reference sequence). This CDR3 contains 14 residues. CDR3 protein: CASSLMGAEETQYF. In nucleotides, the CDR3 is TGTGCCAGCAGCTTAATGGGGGCCGAAGAGACCCAGTACTTC.

In its sample, this clonotype was seen many times. V and J are TRBV11-2 and TRBJ2-7; no clear D. With 0 bases removed from V and 7 bases from J, the gap between germline ends came to 7 bases. Germline lookup yields CDR1 SGHAT and CDR2 FQNNGV. The CDR3 spans 12 residues. DNA of the CDR3: TGTGCCAGCAGCTTAGACCCGCGAGAGCAGTACTTC. Encoded protein: CASSLDPREQYF. The variable domain in full, completed from reference TRBV11-2 and TRBJ2-7, reads EAGVAQSPRYKIIEKRQSVAFWCNPISGHATLYWYQQILGQGPKLLIQFQNNGVVDDSQLPKDRFSAERLKGVDSTLKIQPAKLEDSAVYLCASSLDPREQYFGPGTRLTVT.

Remarks on this clonotype: A read error may be the cause here, since a much bigger clone is one base away. The chain joins TRBV27 to TRBJ1-6, with D maybe TRBD1 (5 bases). Germline V gene data show CDR1 as MNHEY and CDR2 as SMNVEV (reference sequence). The germline V and J ends were trimmed by 7 bases and 9 bases, with 16 bases remaining between them. The CDR3 has 14 residues. The CDR3 sequence: CASNFWQGSSPLHF. The CDR3 DNA reads TGTGCCAGCAATTTTTGGCAGGGATCTTCACCCCTCCACTTT.

Comments on this clonotype: At one of its ends the junction is not consistent with the germline gene, which may arise from a read error. The chain joins TRBV7-9 to TRBJ1-1, with D tentatively TRBD1 (5 bases). CDR1 SEHNR and CDR2 FQNEAQ come from the germline V gene (reference sequence). The CDR3 has 15 amino acids. The CDR3 region has the DNA TGCGCCAGCAGCCTAACTTGGGGGGAAGGGGCTGAAGCTTTCTTT. Amino acids: CASSLTWGEGAEAFF.

This clonotype was counted a few times. V and J are TRBV11-2 and TRBJ2-5; 10 bases map to TRBD1. Germline-derived CDR1 and CDR2 are SGHAT and FQNNGV. V lost 4 bases to trimming and J lost 4 bases; unmatched junction nucleotides: 12. The CDR3 is 17 residues long. The CDR3 loop is CASSSLPGTGVGETQYF. For the CDR3, the DNA is TGTGCCAGCAGCTCCCTCCCCGGGACAGGGGTGGGAGAGACCCAGTACTTC.

This clonotype was recorded at least ten times. The chain combines TRBV6-6 with TRBJ1-2; maybe TRBD1 (6 bases). CDR1 and CDR2 from the germline V gene are MNHNY and SVGAGI (reference sequence). Trimming took 6 bases from V and 7 from J, leaving 15 bases between them. There are 13 residues in the CDR3. The CDR3, as DNA: TGTGCCAGCAGACCCCGACAGGAGACTGGCTACACCTTC. This sequence encodes CASRPRQETGYTF.

V gene TRBV6-5 combines with J gene TRBJ1-5, with D hard to call. The germline gives CDR1 MNHEY, CDR2 SVGAGI. The CDR3 totals 13 residues. The V end was cut by 5 bases, the J end by 11 bases, with 16 bases between. CDR3 coding DNA: TGTGCCAGCAGTGGAGACGGCCAAGAGACCCAGCATTTT. Protein: CASSGDGQETQHF.

This clonotype occurred a few times. The CDR3 DNA reads as TGTGCCAGCAGTTTTCTAGCGGGAGGAGGATCGAACACCGGGGAGCTGTTTTTT. Translation: CASSFLAGGGSNTGELFF. The chain has TRBV12-3 or TRBV12-4 and TRBJ2-2; 11 bases fit TRBD2. The V segment lost 3 bases and the J segment 0 bases; nucleotides outside the gene matches: 6. The CDR3 has 18 amino acids.

This clonotype was detected many times. CDR3 residues: CSARDRSGRALGYGYTF. As DNA, the CDR3 is TGCAGTGCTAGAGATCGGTCAGGGAGAGCTCTAGGCTATGGCTACACCTTC. This chain uses TRBV20-1 with TRBJ1-2; D may be TRBD1 (5 bases). The CDR3 has 17 residues. V was cut by 0 bases and J by 4 bases, with 21 bases left in between. In germline, CDR1 is DFQATT, CDR2 SNEGSKA (reference sequence).

This chain uses TRBV7-2 with TRBJ2-1, with 11 nucleotides matching TRBD2. The CDR3 totals 15 residues. V dropped 5 bases and J dropped 5; count of bases not matched to a gene: 5. Germline values: CDR1 SGHTA, CDR2 FQGNSA. The CDR3 nucleotides are TGTGCCAGCAGCAAACCGGGACTAGCGGACAATGAGCAGTTCTTC. Translation gives CASSKPGLADNEQFF.

This clonotype was counted many times. The chain couples TRBV4-1 to TRBJ1-5; no reliable D call. The V end lost 1 base, the J end lost 5 bases, and 9 bases lay between the germline ends. The CDR3 runs 14 residues. From germline, CDR1 is MGHRA and CDR2 YSYEKL. CDR3 sequence: CASSQVAVDQPQHF. CDR3 nucleotide sequence: TGCGCCAGCAGCCAAGTTGCGGTGGATCAGCCCCAGCATTTT.

Here the CDR3 reads CSASYEQFF. As DNA, the CDR3 is TGCAGTGCTAGTTATGAGCAGTTCTTC. This chain joins TRBV20-1 and TRBJ2-7; D not certain. The better agreement between TRBJ2-1 and the DNA end casts doubt on the J call. The V gene's germline CDR1 is DFQATT and CDR2 SNEGSKA (reference sequence). The CDR3 totals 9 residues.

This sequence joins TRBV7-9 and TRBJ1-5; the match to TRBD1 covers 9 bases. Unmatched junction bases numbered 11, after V lost 5 bases and J lost 6 bases. The CDR3 runs to 16 residues. Germline CDR1 and CDR2: SEHNR and FQNEAQ (reference sequence). The CDR3 is CASSPGGTGRGQPQHF. For the CDR3, the DNA is TGTGCCAGCAGCCCGGGCGGGACAGGGAGAGGTCAGCCCCAGCATTTT.

The CDR3 sequence: CASSGQGVEKLFF. In nucleotides, the CDR3 is TGTGCCAGCAGTGGACAGGGGGTTGAAAAACTGTTTTTT. The rearrangement uses TRBV11-1 and TRBJ1-4, with TRBD1 matching 10 bases. The germline V gene encodes CDR1 SGHAT and CDR2 FQDESV (reference sequence). V lost 6 bases and J lost 7; bases outside the gene matches: 2. This CDR3 contains 13 residues.

With regard to this clonotype: A read error is possible here, since a much larger clone lies one base away. The rearrangement uses TRBV20-1 and TRBJ2-7; no definite D call. The CDR3 spans 13 residues. The V end was cut by 5 bases, the J end by 6 bases, with 17 bases between. Germline V gene data show CDR1 as DFQATT and CDR2 as SNEGSKA (reference sequence). Written as DNA, the CDR3 is TGCAGTGCTTCTATAGGAGCCTTCTGCGAGCAGTACTTC. It encodes CSASIGAFCEQYF.

The chain couples TRBV11-1 to TRBJ2-7; D unresolved. CDR3 length: 15 residues. Germline lookup yields CDR1 SGHAT and CDR2 FQDESV (reference sequence). Trimming stripped 6 bases from V and 2 bases from J, with 17 bases between. The CDR3 DNA sequence: TGTGCCAGCAGAACCCCGCGACGATCTACCTACGAGCAGTACTTC. This codes for CASRTPRRSTYEQYF.

The chain uses TRBV10-3 and TRBJ1-6, with D uncertain. The CDR3 contains 14 residues. The germline CDR1 and CDR2 sequences are ENHRY and SYGVKD. The V gene lost 2 bases and the J gene lost 7 bases, with 9 bases spanning the gap. The chain's CDR3 is CAISEGRMNSPLHF. CDR3 sequence (DNA): TGTGCCATCAGTGAGGGTCGGATGAATTCACCCCTCCACTTT.

This clonotype has at least ten counts. V usage is TRBV5-6 and J usage is TRBJ1-4; D gene unclear. Trimming stripped 0 bases from V and 2 bases from J, with 5 bases between. CDR3 size: 14 residues. Germline-derived CDR1 and CDR2 are SGHDT and YYEEEE. This CDR3 reads CASSLETTNEKLFF. The CDR3 DNA reads TGTGCCAGCAGCTTGGAAACGACTAATGAAAAACTGTTTTTT.

As for this clonotype: An end of the junction differs from the germline gene, which may be a read error. V is TRBV10-2 and J is TRBJ2-7; TRBD1 might be the D (5 bases). From germline, CDR1 is WSHSY and CDR2 SAAADI. CDR3 size: 14 residues. In nucleotides, the CDR3 is TGTGCCAGCAGCGCGTCCTCAGGGTCCTACGAGCAGTACTTC. The encoded protein is CASSASSGSYEQYF.

The chain employs TRBV12-3 or TRBV12-4 and TRBJ2-5, with 9 bases lining up with TRBD2. CDR3 size: 15 residues. J gave up 5 bases and V 1 base, and 5 bases lay outside the gene matches. Written as DNA, the CDR3 is TGTGCCAGCAGTTTAGGGCGGGAGGGCCGGGAGACCCAGTACTTC. This encodes CASSLGREGRETQYF.